The clone carrying this TCR beta chain turned up a few times. This sample stems from a study of blood T cells in healthy people across ages. The authors ran a second PCR of 7 to 11 cycles using a sample-barcoded 5' primer and a J-beta primer mix. One entry per CDR3 protein results from TCRdb running MiXCR on the 5' RACE reads. The table lists around 990,000 distinct CDR3 sequences, roughly two fifths of them singletons. Germline V gives CDR1 DFQATT, CDR2 SNEGSKA (reference sequence). The CDR3 extends over 16 amino acids. V was shortened by 5 bases and J by 2 bases, with 21 bases between the two germline ends.

This rearrangement joins TRBV20-1 to TRBJ1-2; tentative D call: TRBD1 (5 bases). This sequence originates from a man aged 18 to 35 in good health. The sample comprised blood. CDR3 in DNA: TGCAGTGCTGGATCTTGGATGGCAGGGAAGAACTATGGCTACACCTTC. Its translation is CSAGSWMAGKNYGYTF.